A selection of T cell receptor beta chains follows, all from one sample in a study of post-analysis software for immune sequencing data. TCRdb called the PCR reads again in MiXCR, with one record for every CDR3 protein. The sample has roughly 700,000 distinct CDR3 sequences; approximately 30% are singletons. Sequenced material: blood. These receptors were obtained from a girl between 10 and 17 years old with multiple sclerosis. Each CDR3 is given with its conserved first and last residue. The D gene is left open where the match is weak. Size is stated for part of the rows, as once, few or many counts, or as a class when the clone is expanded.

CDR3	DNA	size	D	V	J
CASSATQVFYGYTF	TGTGCCAGCAGCGCAACCCAGGTCTTCTATGGCTACACCTTC	NA	NA	TRBV7-9	TRBJ1-2
CASSVEGGTEAFF	TGTGCCAGCAGCGTAGAGGGGGGCACTGAAGCTTTCTTT	NA	NA	TRBV9	TRBJ1-1
CASSVAAGDPTEQYF	TGTGCCAGCAGCGTCGCAGCGGGGGACCCCACCGAGCAGTACTTC	many	TRBD2	TRBV9	TRBJ2-7
CASSRNELSYEQYF	TGTGCCAGCAGCCGGAACGAACTCTCCTACGAGCAGTACTTC	many	NA	TRBV6-6	TRBJ2-7
CASSQIAGTYDEQFF	TGTGCCAGCAGCCAAATTGCTGGGACGTACGATGAGCAGTTCTTC	few	NA	TRBV7-8	TRBJ2-1
CASSPYRGNTDTQYF	TGTGCCAGCAGTCCGTACAGGGGTAACACAGATACGCAGTATTTT	NA	TRBD1	TRBV28	TRBJ2-3
CASSGGQSNSPLHF	TGTGCCAGCAGCGGGGGACAGAGCAATTCACCCCTCCACTTT	few	TRBD1	TRBV9	TRBJ1-6
CASSQDSVGGSYEQYF	TGCGCCAGCAGCCAAGATTCCGTAGGGGGATCCTACGAGCAGTACTTC	NA	NA	TRBV4-3	TRBJ2-7
CASSLGRGRADTQYF	TGCGCCAGCAGCTTGGGCCGCGGGAGGGCAGATACGCAGTATTTT	few	TRBD2	TRBV5-1	TRBJ2-3
CASSYTTGTYEQYF	TGCGCCAGCAGCTACACGACAGGTACCTACGAGCAGTACTTC	few	NA	TRBV5-1	TRBJ2-7
CASSQEPAGVNEQFF	TGTGCCAGCAGCCAAGAACCGGCAGGGGTCAATGAGCAGTTCTTC	few	NA	TRBV3-1	TRBJ2-1
CASSLISGTHLEETQYF	TGTGCCAGCAGCCTTATTTCGGGGACACATCTGGAAGAGACCCAGTACTTC	few	NA	TRBV5-6	TRBJ2-5
CASSWDENNEQFF	TGTGCCAGCAGCTGGGACGAAAACAATGAGCAGTTCTTC	NA	NA	TRBV11-2	TRBJ2-1
CATSFQLAGDSNEQFF	TGTGCCACCAGCTTTCAACTAGCGGGAGATTCGAATGAGCAGTTCTTC	few	TRBD2	TRBV15	TRBJ2-1
CASSRPLTGKDGYTF	TGTGCCAGCAGCCGCCCCTTGACAGGGAAAGATGGCTACACCTTC	NA	TRBD1	TRBV6-2/TRBV6-3	TRBJ1-2
CSATSREDPYEQYF	TGCAGTGCTACTTCGCGGGAGGACCCCTACGAGCAGTACTTC	NA	TRBD2	TRBV20-1	TRBJ2-7
CAAREDVTTEAFF	TGCGCAGCTAGGGAAGATGTAACCACTGAAGCTTTCTTT	NA	NA	TRBV5-1	TRBJ1-1
CASSSQSGGSYEQYF	TGTGCCAGCAGCTCCCAAAGTGGCGGCTCGTACGAGCAGTACTTC	NA	NA	TRBV7-2	TRBJ2-7
CASRPGTSRRGETQYF	TGTGCCAGCAGGCCAGGGACTAGCCGGAGAGGGGAGACCCAGTACTTC	many	TRBD2	TRBV7-2	TRBJ2-5
CASRAAGDHYGYTF	TGTGCCAGCAGGGCAGCAGGGGATCACTATGGCTACACCTTC	NA	NA	TRBV28	TRBJ1-2
CASSQDRVGRGYGYTF	TGCGCCAGCAGCCAAGATCGTGTGGGGCGGGGGTATGGCTACACCTTC	NA	NA	TRBV4-1	TRBJ1-2
CASSEREGVLTF	TGTGCCAGCAGTGAAAGGGAGGGCGTCCTGACTTTC	few	TRBD2	TRBV6-1	TRBJ2-6
CSGGLAGGRETQYF	TGCAGTGGAGGACTAGCGGGGGGACGGGAGACCCAGTACTTC	NA	TRBD2	TRBV20-1	TRBJ2-5
CSAQGLSYEQYF	TGCAGTGCGCAGGGACTGTCCTACGAGCAGTACTTC	many	NA	TRBV20-1	TRBJ2-7
CASSSSDRVHEQYF	TGTGCCAGCAGCAGCTCCGACAGGGTCCACGAGCAGTACTTC	NA	TRBD1	TRBV6-5	TRBJ2-7
CSADQLDYNEQFF	TGCAGCGCCGACCAACTAGACTACAATGAGCAGTTCTTC	NA	NA	TRBV29-1	TRBJ2-1
CSASGWEGVTDTQYF	TGCAGTGCTAGCGGGTGGGAGGGGGTCACAGATACGCAGTATTTT	NA	NA	TRBV20-1	TRBJ2-3
CASSYSGQGKKGYTF	TGTGCCAGCAGTTACTCGGGACAGGGGAAGAAGGGCTACACCTTC	NA	TRBD1	TRBV6-5	TRBJ1-2
CASSPDIGTGSKNIQYF	TGTGCCAGCAGCCCCGATATCGGGACAGGGTCCAAAAACATTCAGTACTTC	NA	TRBD1	TRBV7-9	TRBJ2-4
CSARGQVLYNSPLHF	TGCAGTGCTAGAGGCCAGGTCCTTTATAATTCACCCCTCCACTTT	few	NA	TRBV20-1	TRBJ1-6
CASGRPGQPTSYEQYF	TGTGCCAGCGGCCGACCGGGACAACCGACCTCCTACGAGCAGTACTTC	NA	NA	TRBV6-6	TRBJ2-7
CASSFGDSEQYF	TGTGCCAGCAGCTTTGGGGATTCCGAGCAGTACTTC	few	NA	TRBV5-4	TRBJ2-7
CASSLRGGRGYTF	TGTGCCAGCAGTTTGCGGGGGGGCCGGGGCTACACCTTC	NA	NA	TRBV27	TRBJ1-2
CSVARAPANTGELFF	TGCAGCGTTGCCCGAGCCCCGGCGAACACCGGGGAGCTGTTTTTT	NA	NA	TRBV29-1	TRBJ2-2
CASSYSKLTLAKNIQYF	TGTGCCAGCAGTTACTCGAAACTCACACTAGCCAAAAACATTCAGTACTTC	NA	NA	TRBV6-5	TRBJ2-4
CASSHNAGQVPDLNTEAFF	TGCGCCAGCAGCCATAATGCAGGACAGGTCCCCGACTTGAACACTGAAGCTTTCTTT	few	TRBD1	TRBV4-1	TRBJ1-1
CASSYSSTSGANVLTF	TGTGCCAGCAGTTACTCGAGCACCTCTGGGGCCAACGTCCTGACTTTC	many	NA	TRBV6-6	TRBJ2-6
CASSVEGKLFF	TGTGCCAGCAGTGTGGAGGGAAAACTGTTTTTT	NA	NA	TRBV2	TRBJ1-4
CSAQLPTDNEQFF	TGCAGTGCGCAACTGCCGACAGACAATGAGCAGTTCTTC	many	NA	TRBV20-1	TRBJ2-1
CASSLATGDQETQYF	TGTGCCAGCAGCTTAGCCACAGGGGACCAAGAGACCCAGTACTTC	many	TRBD1	TRBV7-2	TRBJ2-5
CSVGGLAGVYTDTQYF	TGCAGCGTTGGGGGGCTAGCGGGAGTTTACACAGATACGCAGTATTTT	few	TRBD2	TRBV29-1	TRBJ2-3
CSASIPGNEQFF	TGCAGTGCTAGTATTCCGGGAAATGAGCAGTTCTTC	few	NA	TRBV20-1	TRBJ2-1
CASSPHSRETQYF	TGTGCCAGCAGTCCGCATAGCCGAGAGACCCAGTACTTC	NA	NA	TRBV27	TRBJ2-5
CASSEGGRLATQYF	TGTGCCAGCAGTGAAGGCGGCAGATTGGCGACCCAGTACTTC	NA	NA	TRBV6-1	TRBJ2-5
CSARGGQPQHF	TGCAGTGCCAGAGGTGGGCAGCCCCAGCATTTT	few	NA	TRBV20-1	TRBJ1-5
CSVREQGLNAFF	TGCAGTGTTAGGGAACAGGGCCTTAATGCTTTCTTT	NA	NA	TRBV20-1	TRBJ1-1
CASSPRGDRGNGYTF	TGTGCCAGCTCACCACGAGGGGACAGGGGGAATGGCTACACCTTC	NA	TRBD1	TRBV18	TRBJ1-2
CASSAQGLADEAFF	TGTGCCAGCAGTGCACAGGGGCTTGCAGATGAAGCTTTCTTT	NA	TRBD1	TRBV2	TRBJ1-1
CASSLSGGPFYEQYF	TGTGCCAGCAGTTTAAGCGGGGGGCCTTTTTACGAGCAGTACTTC	NA	TRBD2	TRBV28	TRBJ2-7
CASSPDREGQPQHF	TGTGCCAGCAGTCCGGACAGGGAGGGCCAGCCCCAGCATTTT	once	TRBD1	TRBV28	TRBJ1-5
CASSLVLGSSYEQYF	TGTGCCAGCAGTTTAGTTCTCGGGAGTTCCTACGAGCAGTACTTC	few	NA	TRBV28	TRBJ2-7